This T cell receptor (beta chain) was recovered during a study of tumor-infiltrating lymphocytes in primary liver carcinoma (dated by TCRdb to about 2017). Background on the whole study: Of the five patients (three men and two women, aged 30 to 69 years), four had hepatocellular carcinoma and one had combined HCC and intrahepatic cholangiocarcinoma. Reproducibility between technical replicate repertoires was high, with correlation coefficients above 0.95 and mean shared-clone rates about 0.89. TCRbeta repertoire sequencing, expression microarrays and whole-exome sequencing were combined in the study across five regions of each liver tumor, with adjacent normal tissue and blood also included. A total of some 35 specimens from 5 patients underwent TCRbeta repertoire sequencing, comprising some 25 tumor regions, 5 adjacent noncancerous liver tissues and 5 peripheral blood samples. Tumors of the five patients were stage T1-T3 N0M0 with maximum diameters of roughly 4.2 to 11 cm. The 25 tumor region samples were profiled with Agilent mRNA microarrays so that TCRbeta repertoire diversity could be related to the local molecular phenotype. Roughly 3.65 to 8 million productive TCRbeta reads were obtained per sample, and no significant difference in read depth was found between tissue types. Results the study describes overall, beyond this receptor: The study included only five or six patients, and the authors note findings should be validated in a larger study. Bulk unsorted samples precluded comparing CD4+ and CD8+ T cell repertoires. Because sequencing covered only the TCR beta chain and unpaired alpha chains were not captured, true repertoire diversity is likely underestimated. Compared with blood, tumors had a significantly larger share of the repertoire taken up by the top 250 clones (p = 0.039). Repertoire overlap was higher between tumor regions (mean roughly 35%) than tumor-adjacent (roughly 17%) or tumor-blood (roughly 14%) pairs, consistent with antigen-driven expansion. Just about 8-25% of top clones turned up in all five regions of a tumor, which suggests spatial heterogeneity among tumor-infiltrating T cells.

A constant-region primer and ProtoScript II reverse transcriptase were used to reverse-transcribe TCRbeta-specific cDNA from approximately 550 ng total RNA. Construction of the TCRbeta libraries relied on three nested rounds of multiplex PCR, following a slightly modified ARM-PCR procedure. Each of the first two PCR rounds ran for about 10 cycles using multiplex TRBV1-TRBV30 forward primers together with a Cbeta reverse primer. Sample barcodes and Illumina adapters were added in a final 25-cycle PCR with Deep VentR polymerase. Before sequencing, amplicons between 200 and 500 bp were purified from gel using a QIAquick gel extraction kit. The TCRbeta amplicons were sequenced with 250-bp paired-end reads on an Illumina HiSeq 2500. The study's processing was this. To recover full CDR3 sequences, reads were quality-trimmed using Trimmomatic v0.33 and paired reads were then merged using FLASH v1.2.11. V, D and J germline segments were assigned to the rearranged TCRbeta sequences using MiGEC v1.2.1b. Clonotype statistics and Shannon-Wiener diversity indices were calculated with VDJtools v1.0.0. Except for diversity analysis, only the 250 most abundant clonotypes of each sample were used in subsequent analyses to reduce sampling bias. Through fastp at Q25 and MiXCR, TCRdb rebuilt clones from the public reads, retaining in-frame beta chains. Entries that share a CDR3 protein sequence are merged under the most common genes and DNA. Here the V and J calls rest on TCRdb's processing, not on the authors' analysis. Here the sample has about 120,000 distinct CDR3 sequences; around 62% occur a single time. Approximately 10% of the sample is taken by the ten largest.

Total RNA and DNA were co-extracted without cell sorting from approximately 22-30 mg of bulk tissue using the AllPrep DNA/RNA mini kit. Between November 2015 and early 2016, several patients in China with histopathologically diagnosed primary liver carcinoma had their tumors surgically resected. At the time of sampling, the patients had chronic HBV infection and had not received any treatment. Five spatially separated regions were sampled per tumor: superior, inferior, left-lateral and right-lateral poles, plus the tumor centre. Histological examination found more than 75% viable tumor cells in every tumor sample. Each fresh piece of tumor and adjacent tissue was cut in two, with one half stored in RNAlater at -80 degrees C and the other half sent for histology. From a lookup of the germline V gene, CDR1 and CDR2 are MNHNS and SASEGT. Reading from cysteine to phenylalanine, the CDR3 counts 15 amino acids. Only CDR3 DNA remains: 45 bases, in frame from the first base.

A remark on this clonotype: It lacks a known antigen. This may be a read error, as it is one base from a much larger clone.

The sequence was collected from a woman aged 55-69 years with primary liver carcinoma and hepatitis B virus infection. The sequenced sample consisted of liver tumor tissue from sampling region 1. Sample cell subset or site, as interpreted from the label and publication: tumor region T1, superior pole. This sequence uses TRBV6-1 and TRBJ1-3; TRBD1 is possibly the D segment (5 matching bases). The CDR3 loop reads CASSAPRTSGSTIYF. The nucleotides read TGTGCCAGCAGTGCACCTCGGACATCTGGAAGCACCATATATTTT.